The 28 T cell receptor beta chains in this list originate from one sample, sequenced in a study of blood T cells in healthy people across ages. Next came a second PCR, run for about 7 to 11 cycles, which used a sample-barcoded 5' primer along with a J-beta primer mix. TCRdb re-analysed the 5' RACE reads in MiXCR, keeping a single row per CDR3 protein. The sample lists 1,800,000 or so distinct CDR3 sequences; about two fifths were seen once. Sequenced material: blood. The receptors stem from a human donor in good health.

The sample holds many counts of this clonotype. This chain uses TRBV7-3 with TRBJ2-3; 7 bases are a match to TRBD2. The trim removed 4 bases at V and 0 bases at J, leaving 4 bases unmatched. The CDR3 has 15 residues. The germline CDR1 and CDR2 sequences are SGHTA and FQGTGA. For the CDR3, the DNA is TGTGCCAGCAGCTCATCCGGGGGGAGCACAGATACGCAGTATTTT. Translated: CASSSSGGSTDTQYF. Based on the CDR3 plus reference TRBV7-3 and TRBJ2-3, the full variable domain is GAGVSQTPSNKVTEKGKYVELRCDPISGHTALYWYRQSLGQGPEFLIYFQGTGAADDSGLPNDRFFAVRPEGSVSTLKIQRTERGDSAVYLCASSSSGGSTDTQYFGPGTRLTVL.

This chain uses TRBV18 with TRBJ2-1; TRBD1 aligns across 9 bases. Germline CDR1 KGHSH, CDR2 LQKENI. J lost 11 bases, V lost 2 bases, and 10 bases had no gene match. This CDR3 region has 15 residues. In DNA form, the CDR3 reads TGTGCCAGCTCACCAAATCAGGGACAGGGTGATCAGCAGTTCTTC. Its translation: CASSPNQGQGDQQFF.

CDR3 in DNA: TGTGCCATCAGTCGGGACTCAAGCTCCTACGAGCAGTACTTC. This codes for CAISRDSSSYEQYF. J is TRBJ2-7 and V is TRBV10-3, with D possibly TRBD2 on 6 matching bases. The CDR3 runs 14 residues. Germline V CDR1 and CDR2: ENHRY, SYGVKD. Trimming shortened V by 5 bases and J by 0 bases, and 11 bases separated the two germline ends.

This clonotype appeared many times. The rearrangement links TRBV5-4 to TRBJ2-3; D gene uncertain. Between the trimmed V and J ends, which lost 5 bases and 6 bases, there was a span of 10 bases. The CDR3 extends over 12 amino acids. Germline V gene data show CDR1 as SGHNT and CDR2 as YYREEE (reference sequence). The CDR3 spells CASSSDSDTQYF. The CDR3, as DNA: TGTGCCAGCAGTTCCGACTCGGATACGCAGTATTTT.

DNA for the CDR3: TGCGCCAGCAGCCCTGAGTCCAGCCCATATGGCTACACCTTC. Protein: CASSPESSPYGYTF. The V call is TRBV4-3, the J call TRBJ1-2; D not resolved. V dropped 4 bases and J dropped 5 bases, with 14 bases sitting between them. The CDR3 contains 14 residues. CDR1 and CDR2 (germline): LGHNA, YSLEER.

This rearrangement joins TRBV5-1 to TRBJ1-2; 8 bases are a match to TRBD1. The V gene's germline CDR1 is SGHRS and CDR2 YFSETQ. This CDR3 contains 15 residues. V dropped 5 bases and J dropped 1; count of bases not matched to a gene: 7. The CDR3 is CASRQTGAYNYGYTF. The CDR3 DNA reads as TGCGCCAGCAGACAGACAGGGGCTTATAACTATGGCTACACCTTC.

This clonotype appeared many times. The chain has TRBV4-3 and TRBJ2-3; D is perhaps TRBD1 or TRBD2 (6 bases each). V was clipped by 3 bases and J by 2 bases, with 12 bases between them. The V gene's germline CDR1 is LGHNA and CDR2 YSLEER. The CDR3 consists of 15 residues. The CDR3 sequence: CASSQGGGTTDTQYF. The CDR3, as DNA: TGCGCCAGCAGCCAGGGGGGCGGGACCACAGATACGCAGTATTTT.

The genes are TRBV7-8 and TRBJ2-3; 8 bases align to TRBD2. The CDR3 length is 16 residues. Trimming removed 4 bases from V and 2 bases from J; junction bases left unmatched: 8. In germline, CDR1 is SGHVS, CDR2 FQNEAQ. For the CDR3, the DNA is TGTGCCAGCAGCTCCACCTTAGCGGGGAACACAGATACGCAGTATTTT. Its protein product is CASSSTLAGNTDTQYF. Looking up the rest from reference TRBV7-8 and TRBJ2-3 gives the full variable domain: GAGVSQSPRYKVAKRGQDVALRCDPISGHVSLFWYQQALGQGPEFLTYFQNEAQLDKSGLPSDRFFAERPEGSVSTLKIQRTQQEDSAVYLCASSSTLAGNTDTQYFGPGTRLTVL.

This clonotype was recorded at least ten times. This rearrangement joins TRBV2 to TRBJ1-2, with D hard to call. Trimming shortened V by 5 bases and J by 3 bases, and 10 bases separated the two germline ends. The CDR3 runs 13 residues. CDR1 is SNHLY and CDR2 is FYNNEI in the germline V gene. The CDR3 DNA follows: TGTGCCAGCAGTTCGGGAGGTGACTATGGCTACACCTTC. It translates to CASSSGGDYGYTF.

With regard to this clonotype: The CDR3 ends on some other residue instead of the conserved phenylalanine or tryptophan, so this is likely a read error. The chain uses TRBV6-2 or TRBV6-3 and TRBJ1-6, with no clear D. V was clipped by 0 bases and J by 0 bases, with 9 bases between them. The CDR3 is 17 amino acids. Germline lookup yields CDR1 MNHEY and CDR2 SVGEGT. The chain's CDR3 is CASSYSSLSSYNSPLHL. CDR3 bases: TGTGCCAGCAGTTACTCGAGTCTCAGCTCCTATAATTCACCCCTCCACCTT.

CDR3 protein: CASSSRLAGVPETQYF. CDR3 DNA sequence: TGTGCCAGCAGCTCCCGACTAGCGGGGGTACCGGAGACCCAGTACTTC. The J gene is TRBJ2-5, the V gene TRBV11-1; 12 positions match TRBD2. V trimming: 4 bases; J trimming: 5 bases; junction bases outside the gene matches: 8. The CDR3 extends over 16 amino acids. The germline V gene encodes CDR1 SGHAT and CDR2 FQDESV (reference sequence).

V gene TRBV28 combines with J gene TRBJ1-5; 8 bases line up with TRBD1. The CDR3 totals 17 residues. CDR1 MDHEN and CDR2 SYDVKM come from the germline V gene. After removal of 6 bases from V and 3 bases from J, the junction contained 13 bases not matched to a gene. CDR3 in amino acids: CASRRTGKYRNNQPQHF. As DNA, the CDR3 is TGTGCCAGCAGACGGACAGGGAAGTATAGAAACAATCAGCCCCAGCATTTT.

This clonotype was recorded a few times. J is TRBJ1-1 and V is TRBV28; 9 bases fit TRBD1. CDR1 MDHEN and CDR2 SYDVKM come from the germline V gene. Trimming removed 4 bases from V and 12 bases from J; junction bases left unmatched: 12. This CDR3 has 14 residues. This CDR3 is CASSSPTTGGQTFF. In DNA form, the CDR3 reads TGTGCCAGCAGTTCACCAACCACAGGGGGCCAGACTTTCTTT. Using reference TRBV28 and TRBJ1-1 for the parts outside the CDR3, the full variable domain is DVKVTQSSRYLVKRTGEKVFLECVQDMDHENMFWYRQDPGLGLRLIYFSYDVKMKEKGDIPEGYSVSREKKERFSLILESASTNQTSMYLCASSSPTTGGQTFFGQGTRLTVV.

The chain employs TRBV12-3 or TRBV12-4 and TRBJ2-1; a weak D match, TRBD2 (6 bases). Deletions cut 3 bases from V and 5 bases from J, with 20 bases between. This CDR3 is 17 amino acids long. The CDR3 region is CASSFLGGTGRNNEQFF. The CDR3 bases are TGTGCCAGCAGTTTTCTTGGTGGCACGGGGAGGAACAATGAGCAGTTCTTC.

CDR3 in DNA: TGTGCCAGCCAGCTTAGTGGTAGCGTTTGGGACCAAGAGACCCAGTACTTC. Translating gives CASQLSGSVWDQETQYF. The J gene is TRBJ2-5, the V gene TRBV7-9, with D perhaps TRBD2 (5 bases). V was trimmed by 8 bases and J by 0 bases, leaving 22 bases between them. The CDR3 has 17 residues. Germline V lookup: CDR1 SEHNR, CDR2 FQNEAQ (reference sequence).

This clonotype was counted only a few times. The V call is TRBV29-1, the J call TRBJ2-5, with D perhaps assigned TRBD1 or TRBD2 (6 bases each). The end of the DNA is better explained by TRBJ2-7, so the J call may be wrong. This CDR3 has 17 amino acids. Per germline, CDR1 SQVTM and CDR2 ANQGSEA. CDR3 bases: TGCAGCGTTGATGGGGGGAAGGGGGTGGCCCCTTCCTACGAGCAGTACTTC. This encodes CSVDGGKGVAPSYEQYF.

The V and J genes are TRBV9 and TRBJ2-1; 9 bases match TRBD1. The CDR3 sequence is 17 residues long. The trim removed 4 bases at V and 8 bases at J, leaving 16 bases unmatched. Germline lookup yields CDR1 SGDLS and CDR2 YYNGEE. In DNA, the CDR3 is TGTGCCAGCAGCTTCCAGTCCGGGACAGGGATTGGGGATGAGCAGTTCTTC. Translated: CASSFQSGTGIGDEQFF.

The chain links TRBV7-9 to TRBJ2-7; no firm D call. The CDR3 contains 13 residues. The ends were cut back, 1 base at V and 6 bases at J, with 10 bases in the middle. From germline, CDR1 is SEHNR and CDR2 FQNEAQ (reference sequence). The CDR3 DNA sequence: TGTGCCAGCAGCTTAGGGGGATCGATCGAGCAGTACTTC. It translates to CASSLGGSIEQYF.

The chain is built from TRBV5-1 and TRBJ2-7; 10 bases align to TRBD1. V gave up 0 bases and J gave up 3 bases; unmatched junction bases: 18. CDR1 is SGHRS, CDR2 YFSETQ, per germline. The CDR3 length is 20 residues. Written as DNA, the CDR3 is TGCGCCAGCAGCTTGGACACCGTACGGACAGGGGGGCGATCCTACTACGAGCAGTACTTC. Residues: CASSLDTVRTGGRSYYEQYF.

This clonotype was counted many times. The chain employs TRBV7-2 and TRBJ2-7; 10 bases match TRBD1. The J segment lost 2 bases and the V segment lost 3 bases, leaving 7 bases of the junction unmatched. The germline V gene has CDR1 SGHTA and CDR2 FQGNSA. The CDR3 consists of 16 residues. Here the CDR3 reads CASSLTGGRNTYEQYF. CDR3 bases: TGTGCCAGCAGCTTGACAGGGGGCCGCAACACCTACGAGCAGTACTTC. The whole variable domain, filled in from reference TRBV7-2 and TRBJ2-7, reads GAGVSQSPSNKVTEKGKDVELRCDPISGHTALYWYRQSLGQGLEFLIYFQGNSAPDKSGLPSDRFSAERTGGSVSTLTIQRTQQEDSAVYLCASSLTGGRNTYEQYFGPGTRLTVT.

This clonotype was detected once. The chain employs TRBV14 and TRBJ1-2; D unresolved. In germline, CDR1 is SGHDN, CDR2 FVKESK. With 4 bases removed from V and 4 bases from J, the gap between germline ends came to 16 bases. The CDR3 has 15 residues. The DNA of the CDR3 is TGTGCCAGCAGCCCTACCGGACGGCTGGGCTATGGCTACACCTTC. Translating gives CASSPTGRLGYGYTF.

This sequence joins TRBV20-1 and TRBJ1-6, with D perhaps matching TRBD1 (6 bases). V lost 6 bases to trimming and J lost 6 bases, with 12 bases between them. Germline V gene sequence: CDR1 DFQATT, CDR2 SNEGSKA (reference sequence). The length of the CDR3 is 13 residues. DNA of the CDR3: TGCAGTGCCTTGGGGGCCATTAATTCACCCCTCCACTTT. This gives the protein CSALGAINSPLHF.

This clonotype was seen just once. The chain joins TRBV2 to TRBJ1-1; possibly TRBD1 for D (5 bases). The CDR3 runs 14 residues. CDR1 is SNHLY, CDR2 FYNNEI, per germline. The V end lost 8 bases, the J end lost 1 base, and 14 bases lay between the germline ends. The chain's CDR3 is CASEKGQGNTEAFF. DNA of the CDR3: TGTGCCAGCGAAAAGGGGCAGGGGAACACTGAAGCTTTCTTT.

There are a few counts of this clonotype. The chain employs TRBV4-3 and TRBJ1-2; the D gene is possibly TRBD1 (5 bases). Trimming pared 3 bases from V and 6 bases from J, leaving 17 bases between. Per germline, CDR1 LGHNA and CDR2 YSLEER. CDR3 size: 15 residues. Here the CDR3 reads CASSQVRAALHGYTF. DNA for the CDR3: TGCGCCAGCAGCCAGGTCAGGGCGGCGCTACATGGCTACACCTTC.

The rearrangement joins TRBV20-1 to TRBJ1-5; D is unclear. The length of the CDR3 is 14 residues. CDR1 and CDR2 from the germline V gene are DFQATT and SNEGSKA (reference sequence). With 0 bases removed from V and 6 bases from J, the gap between germline ends came to 12 bases. The CDR3 is CSAREVRRTQPQHF. The CDR3 coding sequence is TGCAGTGCTAGAGAGGTCAGAAGAACTCAGCCCCAGCATTTT.

This clonotype was counted between two and nine times. The J gene is TRBJ1-4, the V gene TRBV6-6; no definite D call. The CDR3 runs 16 residues. Trimming shortened V by 4 bases and J by 0 bases, and 12 bases separated the two germline ends. Germline CDR1 and CDR2: MNHNY and SVGAGI (reference sequence). The CDR3: CASSSRAGTTNEKLFF. CDR3 DNA sequence: TGTGCCAGCAGTTCCAGAGCGGGGACAACTAATGAAAAACTGTTTTTT.

The rearrangement joins TRBV28 to TRBJ2-2; tentatively, D is TRBD1 (6 bases). The CDR3 loop spans 16 amino acids. Trimming took off 6 bases at V and 8 bases at J, with 22 bases between the two ends. Per germline, CDR1 MDHEN and CDR2 SYDVKM. DNA of the CDR3: TGTGCCAGCAGAATCTCCGGGACACCCCCTGTGGGGGAGCTGTTTTTT. Amino acids: CASRISGTPPVGELFF.

This clonotype was counted only a few times. The V and J genes are TRBV7-9 and TRBJ2-7; TRBD1 matches 7 bases. This CDR3 region has 14 residues. The V and J ends lost 5 bases and 2 bases, in that order; junction bases with no gene match: 6. Looked up from germline, CDR1 is SEHNR and CDR2 is FQNEAQ (reference sequence). CDR3 sequence (DNA): TGTGCCAGCAGCAGGGGACAGCAAGCCTACGAGCAGTACTTC. Its protein product is CASSRGQQAYEQYF.